This TCR beta chain is drawn from a study of T cells in narcolepsy. Study details: Healthy controls were enrolled alongside patients with narcolepsy type 1 or type 2. Study-level findings and limits: Comparing one patient's CSF and blood CD4+ clonotypes highlighted HCRT- and TRIB2-specific autoreactive clonotypes. Healthy controls reportedly lacked the autoreactive clonotypes serially found in patients' blood. Autoreactive clone sequences were missing from some blood memory CD4+ repertoires.

The V end lost 1 base, the J end lost 3 bases, and 12 bases lay between the germline ends. CDR1 is SGHVS and CDR2 is FNYEAQ in the germline V gene. This CDR3 is 16 amino acids long. A word on this clone: Its cognate antigen is unknown.

Sequencing was performed with immunoSEQ multiplex PCR; in TCRdb, only in-frame clones are kept and a portion is missing. Among 25,000 or so clones listed, 65% to 90% were seen once. The J gene is TRBJ1-4, the V gene TRBV7-6; no reliable D call. The sequence was collected from a human donor in good health. The sample was memory (CD45RA-) CD4+ T cells from blood. CDR3 nucleotides: TGTGCCAGCAGCTTAGGACCATTCAACGCTAATGAAAAACTGTTTTTT. Translation: CASSLGPFNANEKLFF. Using reference TRBV7-6 and TRBJ1-4 for the parts outside the CDR3, the full variable domain is GAGVSQSPRYKVTKRGQDVALRCDPISGHVSLYWYRQALGQGPEFLTYFNYEAQQDKSGLPNDRFSAERPEGSISTLTIQRTEQRDSAMYRCASSLGPFNANEKLFFGSGTQLSVL.